The source of this T cell receptor beta chain is a study of cytomegalovirus exposure and HLA in healthy donors. Overall study findings and caveats: With later analysis, a missense DCLRE1C variant became linked to TCR beta V- and J-gene trimming. An assumption of roughly uniform sequencing depth across donors underlay the presence/absence analyses.

Healthy bone marrow donors made up the cohort. This clone was detected only once. Its specificity is unknown. Vbeta (60) and Jbeta (13) primers were used in the PCR. Original methodology: As a later analysis found, there were 82 million or so unique TCR beta chains, of which 8.5 million to 14 million were shared. Profiling relied on immunoSEQ multiplex PCR, and the TCRdb table lists in-frame clones only, not all of them. Clone size and the V and J calls come from that table; the DNA yielded D and trimming. The sample has 72,000 or so clones; around 70% are singletons. Sample: PBMCs. The sequence came from a human donor in good health.

The CDR3 region is CASSWTENTEAFF. CDR3 nucleotide sequence: TGTGCCAGTAGTTGGACAGAGAACACTGAAGCTTTCTTT. The chain joins TRBV19 to TRBJ1-1; perhaps TRBD1 as D (6 bases). This CDR3 comprises 13 residues. Trimming removed 5 bases at V and 1 base at J, with 8 bases between. The V gene's germline CDR1 is LNHDA and CDR2 SQIVND (reference sequence).